Listed here is a single T cell receptor beta chain. The antigen remains unidentified. Primers used in a second PCR of roughly 6 to 12 cycles were a sample-barcoded 5' primer and a J-beta primer mix. A minimum of 2.5 million CDR3-containing paired-end reads was obtained for each sample. From the 5' RACE reads, TCRdb called clonotypes with MiXCR, one entry per CDR3 protein. The sample holds 920,000 or so distinct CDR3 sequences, under 45% seen once. The sample originates from a study of blood T cells in healthy people across ages. Study observations and caveats: Researchers judged that diversity estimates from one million T cells fell short of true values. A roughly linear age-dependent decrease characterized TCR beta diversity per million T cells.

Each sample had at least 6 million PBMCs isolated. Trimming left V 2 bases short and J 2 bases short, with 8 bases between. This CDR3 is built from 14 residues. The germline V gene encodes CDR1 MNHEY and CDR2 SVGEGT. This chain uses TRBV6-2 or TRBV6-3 with TRBJ2-3, with D perhaps TRBD2 (5 bases). The sequencing input was blood. The clonotype was recovered from an older woman in good health. CDR3 coding DNA: TGTGCCAGCAGTTACAACGGGGACACAGATACGCAGTATTTT. This gives the protein CASSYNGDTDTQYF.